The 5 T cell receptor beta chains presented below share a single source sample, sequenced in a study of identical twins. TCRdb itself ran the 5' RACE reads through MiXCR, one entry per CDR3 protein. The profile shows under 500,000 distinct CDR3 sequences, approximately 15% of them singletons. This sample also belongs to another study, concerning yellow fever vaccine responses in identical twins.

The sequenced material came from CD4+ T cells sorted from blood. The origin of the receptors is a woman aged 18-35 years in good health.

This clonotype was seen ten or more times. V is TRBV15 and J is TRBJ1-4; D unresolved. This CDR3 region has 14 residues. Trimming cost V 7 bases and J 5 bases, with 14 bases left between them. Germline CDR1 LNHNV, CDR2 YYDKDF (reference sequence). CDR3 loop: CATIPRVQNEKLFF. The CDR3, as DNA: TGTGCCACCATCCCGAGGGTACAAAATGAAAAACTGTTTTTT. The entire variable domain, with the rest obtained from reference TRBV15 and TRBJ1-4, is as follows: DAMVIQNPRYQVTQFGKPVTLSCSQTLNHNVMYWYQQKSSQAPKLLFHYYDKDFNNEADTPDNFQSRRPNTSFCFLDIRSPGLGDTAMYLCATIPRVQNEKLFFGSGTQLSVL.

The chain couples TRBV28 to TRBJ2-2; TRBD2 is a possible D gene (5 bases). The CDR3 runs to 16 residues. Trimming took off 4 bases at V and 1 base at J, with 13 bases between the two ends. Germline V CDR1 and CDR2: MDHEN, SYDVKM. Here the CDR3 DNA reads TGTGCCAGCAGTTCCGCGAGCGGTAGGAACACCGGGGAGCTGTTTTTT. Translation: CASSSASGRNTGELFF.

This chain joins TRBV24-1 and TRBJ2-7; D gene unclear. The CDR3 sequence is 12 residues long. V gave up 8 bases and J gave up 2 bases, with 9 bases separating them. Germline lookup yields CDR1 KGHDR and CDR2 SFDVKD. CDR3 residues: CATMRLTYEQYF. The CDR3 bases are TGTGCCACCATGAGATTAACCTACGAGCAGTACTTC.

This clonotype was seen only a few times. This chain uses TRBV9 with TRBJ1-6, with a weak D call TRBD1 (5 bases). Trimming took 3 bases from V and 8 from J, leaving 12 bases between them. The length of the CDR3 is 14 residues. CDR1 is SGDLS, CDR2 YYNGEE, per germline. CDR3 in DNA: TGTGCCAGCAGCGCCCGAATGGGGGATTCACCCCTCCACTTT. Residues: CASSARMGDSPLHF.

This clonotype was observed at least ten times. The CDR3 loop reads CASRAVGAKNIQYF. Here the CDR3 DNA reads TGTGCCAGCAGAGCGGTGGGAGCCAAAAACATTCAGTACTTC. The rearrangement uses TRBV6-2 or TRBV6-3 and TRBJ2-4; TRBD2 might be the D (5 bases). Germline V lookup: CDR1 MNHEY, CDR2 SVGEGT. Trimming removed 6 bases at V and 0 bases at J, with 9 bases between. This CDR3 spans 14 amino acids.